What follows describes a single T cell receptor beta chain. V dropped 5 bases and J dropped 4 bases, with 17 bases sitting between them. Per germline, CDR1 SGHTA and CDR2 FQGNSA. There are 16 residues in the CDR3. The data are from a study of blood T cell repertoires in COVID-19. Overall study: Acute and convalescent COVID-19 samples came from the United States, Italy and Spain. From T cells, B-cell-depleted T cells, or PBMCs came the material, which was cDNA or gDNA.

In the authors' workflow: Reference gene primer amplification yielded estimated nucleated cell counts. Using immunoSEQ multiplex PCR, the repertoire was profiled, and TCRdb retains in-frame clones only, with some absent. Clonal size and the V and J genes are those of that table, whereas D and trimming came from the DNA. The top ten clones hold around 5% of a sample with about 210,000 clones, around 84% of them seen once. Sequencing was carried out using peripheral blood. The chain is built from TRBV7-2 and TRBJ2-2; tentative D call: TRBD1 (6 bases). This TCR was recovered from a woman older than 75 with acute or convalescent COVID-19. CDR3 region: CASSALIRDITGELFF. DNA of the CDR3: TGTGCCAGCAGCGCATTGATCCGGGACATCACCGGGGAGCTGTTTTTT.